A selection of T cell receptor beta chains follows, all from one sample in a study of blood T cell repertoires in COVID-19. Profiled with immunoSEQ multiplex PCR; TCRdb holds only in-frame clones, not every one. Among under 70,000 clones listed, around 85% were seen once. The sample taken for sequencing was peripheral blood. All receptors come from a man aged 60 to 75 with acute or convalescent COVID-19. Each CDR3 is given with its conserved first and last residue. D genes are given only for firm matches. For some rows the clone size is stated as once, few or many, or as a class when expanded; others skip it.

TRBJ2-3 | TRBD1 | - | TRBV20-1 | CSASPPTGGVPDTQYF | TGCAGTGCTAGTCCCCCGACAGGGGGGGTTCCAGATACGCAGTATTTT
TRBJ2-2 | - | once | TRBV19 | CASSIDVEATNTGELFF | TGTGCCAGTAGTATAGACGTTGAGGCTACGAACACCGGGGAGCTGTTTTTT
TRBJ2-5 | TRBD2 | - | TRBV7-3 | CASSSSGGTQETQYF | TGTGCCAGCAGCTCTAGCGGGGGGACTCAAGAGACCCAGTACTTC
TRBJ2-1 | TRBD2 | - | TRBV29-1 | CSVCTSGINEQFF | TGCAGCGTGTGCACTAGCGGGATAAATGAGCAGTTCTTC
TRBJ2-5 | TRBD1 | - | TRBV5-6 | CASSRYGQGVQYF | TGTGCCAGCAGCCGGTACGGTCAGGGGGTCCAGTACTTC
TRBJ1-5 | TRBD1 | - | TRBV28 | CASSFGQVEIQPQHF | TGTGCCAGCAGTTTCGGACAGGTGGAGATTCAGCCCCAGCATTTT
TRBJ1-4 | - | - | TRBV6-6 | CASRGQGISNEKLFF | TGTGCCAGCAGAGGTCAGGGAATCTCTAATGAAAAACTGTTTTTT
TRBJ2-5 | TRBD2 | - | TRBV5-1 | CASSGLAGETQYF | TGCGCCAGCAGCGGACTAGCGGGGGAGACCCAGTACTTC
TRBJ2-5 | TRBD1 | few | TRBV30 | CAWSVQGLSFQETQYF | TGTGCCTGGAGTGTACAGGGGCTATCCTTCCAAGAGACCCAGTACTTC
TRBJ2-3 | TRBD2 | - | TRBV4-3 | CASSQDGLAGGPQSDTQYF | TGCGCCAGCAGCCAAGACGGACTAGCGGGAGGGCCTCAGTCAGATACGCAGTATTTT
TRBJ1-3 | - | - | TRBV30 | CAWSVVLSTLGGNTIYF | TGTGCCTGGAGTGTGGTTTTGAGTACTCTGGGCGGAAACACCATATATTTT
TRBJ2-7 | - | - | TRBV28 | CASSPRWAREQYF | TGTGCCAGCAGTCCCAGATGGGCGCGAGAGCAGTACTTC
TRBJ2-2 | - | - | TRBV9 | CASSVASAAYTGELFF | TGTGCCAGCAGCGTAGCTTCGGCGGCCTACACCGGGGAGCTGTTTTTT
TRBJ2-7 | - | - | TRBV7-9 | CASSLGQTSYEQYF | TGTGCCAGCAGCTTGGGTCAGACTTCCTACGAGCAGTACTTC
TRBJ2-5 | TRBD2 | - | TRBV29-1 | CSKREGETQYF | TGCAGCAAGCGGGAGGGGGAGACCCAGTACTTC
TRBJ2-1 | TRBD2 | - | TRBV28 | CASSETSGPYNEQFF | TGTGCCAGCAGTGAAACTAGCGGACCCTACAATGAGCAGTTCTTC
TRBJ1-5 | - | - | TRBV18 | CAGSPRVVNQPQHF | TGTGCCGGCTCACCGAGGGTAGTCAATCAGCCCCAGCATTTT
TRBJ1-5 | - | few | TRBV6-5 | CASSLGQGSNQPQHF | TGTGCCAGCAGTCTGGGGCAGGGGAGCAATCAGCCCCAGCATTTT
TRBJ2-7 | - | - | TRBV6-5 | CASSYLQGYEQYF | TGTGCCAGCAGTTATCTACAGGGCTACGAGCAGTACTTC
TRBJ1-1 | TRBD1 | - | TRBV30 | CAWSVRQGAFAEAFF | TGTGCCTGGAGTGTTAGGCAGGGGGCGTTCGCTGAAGCTTTCTTT
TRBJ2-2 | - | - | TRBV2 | CASTRQNTGELFF | TGTGCCAGCACAAGACAGAACACCGGGGAGCTGTTTTTT
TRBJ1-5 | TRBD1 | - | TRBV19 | CASTRDRANQPQHF | TGTGCCAGTACCCGAGACAGGGCAAATCAGCCCCAGCATTTT
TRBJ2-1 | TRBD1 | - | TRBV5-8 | CASSLGQGPYNEQFF | TGTGCCAGCAGCTTGGGACAGGGCCCCTACAATGAGCAGTTCTTC
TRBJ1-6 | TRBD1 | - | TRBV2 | CASSHTWTGNNSPLHF | TGTGCCAGCAGCCATACATGGACAGGGAACAATTCACCCCTCCACTTT
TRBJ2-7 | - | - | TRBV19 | CAGPPVRAANGQYF | TGTGCCGGTCCCCCTGTACGTGCGGCTAACGGGCAGTACTTC
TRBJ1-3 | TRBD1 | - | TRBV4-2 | CASSQTGGFGNTIYF | TGTGCCAGCAGCCAAACAGGGGGCTTTGGAAACACCATATATTTT
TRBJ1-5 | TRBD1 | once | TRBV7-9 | CASSQGTGVGLGPQHF | TGTGCCAGCAGCCAGGGGACAGGGGTGGGCTTAGGGCCCCAGCATTTT
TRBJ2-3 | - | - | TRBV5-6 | CASSFSGITQYF | TGTGCCAGCAGCTTTTCGGGGATAACGCAGTATTTT
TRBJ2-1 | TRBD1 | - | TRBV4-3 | CASSQGAGQGLNNEQFF | TGCGCCAGCAGCCAAGGGGCCGGACAGGGGCTAAACAATGAGCAGTTCTTC
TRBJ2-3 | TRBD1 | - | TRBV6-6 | CASSQDRGRTDTQYF | TGTGCCAGCAGCCAAGACAGGGGGCGCACAGATACGCAGTATTTT
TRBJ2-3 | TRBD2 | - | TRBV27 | CASSYQLAGQFDTQYF | TGTGCCAGCAGTTACCAACTAGCGGGTCAGTTTGATACGCAGTATTTT
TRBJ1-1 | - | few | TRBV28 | CASNFMNTEAFF | TGTGCCAGCAACTTTATGAACACTGAAGCTTTCTTT
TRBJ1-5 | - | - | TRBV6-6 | CASSYTGQPQHF | TGTGCCAGCAGTTACACCGGGCAGCCCCAGCATTTT
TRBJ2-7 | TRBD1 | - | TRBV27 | CASSIGQGGGEQYF | TGTGCCAGCAGTATCGGACAGGGGGGCGGCGAGCAGTACTTC
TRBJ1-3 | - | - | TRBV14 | CASSHRGGTGNTIYF | TGTGCCAGCAGCCACAGGGGAGGGACTGGAAACACCATATATTTT
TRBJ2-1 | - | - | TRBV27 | CASSPSYNEQFF | TGTGCCAGCAGCCCTAGCTACAATGAGCAGTTCTTC
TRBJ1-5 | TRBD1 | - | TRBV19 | CASSTGQGTDQPQHF | TGTGCCAGTAGCACCGGACAGGGGACAGATCAGCCCCAGCATTTT
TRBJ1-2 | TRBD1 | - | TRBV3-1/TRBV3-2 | CASSQGTGGGYTF | TGTGCCAGCAGCCAAGGAACAGGGGGCGGCTACACCTTC
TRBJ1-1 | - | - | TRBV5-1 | CASSLSTGYGLNTEAFF | TGCGCCAGCAGCCTATCAACAGGGTATGGCCTGAACACTGAAGCTTTCTTT
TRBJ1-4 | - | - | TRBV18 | CASSPYNEKLFF | TGTGCCAGCTCACCTTATAATGAAAAACTGTTTTTT
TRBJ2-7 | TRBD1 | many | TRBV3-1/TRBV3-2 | CASSLSRTGSIWEQYF | TGTGCCAGCAGCCTATCAAGGACAGGGTCGATTTGGGAGCAGTACTTC
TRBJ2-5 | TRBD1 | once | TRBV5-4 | CASSTRTGKGEETQYF | TGTGCCAGCAGCACCAGGACAGGGAAAGGGGAAGAGACCCAGTACTTC
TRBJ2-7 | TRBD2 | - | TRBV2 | CASYFRTSGSSASYEQYF | TGTGCCAGCTACTTCAGGACTAGCGGGAGCTCAGCCTCCTACGAGCAGTACTTC
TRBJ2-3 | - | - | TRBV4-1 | CASSQDWTNTDTQYF | TGCGCCAGCAGCCAAGATTGGACTAACACAGATACGCAGTATTTT
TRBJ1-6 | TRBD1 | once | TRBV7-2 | CASSLAGQGLSPLHF | TGTGCCAGCAGCTTAGCCGGACAGGGATTATCACCCCTCCACTTT
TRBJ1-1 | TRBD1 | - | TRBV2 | CASSQRQGWTEAFF | TGTGCCAGCAGCCAAAGACAGGGATGGACTGAAGCTTTCTTT
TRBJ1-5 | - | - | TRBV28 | CASSLSGSGIKYSNQPQHF | TGTGCCAGCAGTTTATCTGGGTCAGGTATCAAATATAGCAATCAGCCCCAGCATTTT
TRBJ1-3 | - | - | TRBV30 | CAWSVSSGNTIYF | TGTGCCTGGAGTGTTAGCTCTGGAAACACCATATATTTT
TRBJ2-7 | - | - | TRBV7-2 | CASSQRVSGRSSYEQYF | TGTGCCAGCAGCCAGCGGGTATCGGGGCGCAGCTCCTACGAGCAGTACTTC